This TCR beta chain was identified in a study of blood T cell repertoires in COVID-19. Clones were sequenced by immunoSEQ multiplex PCR, and TCRdb holds only the in-frame ones, with some missing. Altogether 200,000 to 300,000 clones are present, approximately 80% being singletons, with the ten largest covering less than 3.5%. This clone was seen a few times. From germline, CDR1 is SGDLS and CDR2 YYNGEE. This CDR3 spans 16 amino acids. With V trimmed by 0 bases and J by 4 bases, 7 bases remained unmatched. V gene TRBV9 combines with J gene TRBJ2-7; TRBD2 matches at 10 bases. The specimen sequenced was peripheral blood. This TCR came from a woman between 18 and 30 years old with acute or convalescent COVID-19. CDR3: CASSVGVGLAVYEQYF. The CDR3 DNA is TGTGCCAGCAGCGTAGGGGTAGGACTAGCGGTGTACGAGCAGTACTTC.